The present entry profiles one T cell receptor (beta chain) with its context. Its antigen is still unknown. No clone much larger than this one lies a single base away; base qualities are absent. The record originates from a study of memory CD4+ T cells and cytomegalovirus serostatus (dated by TCRdb to between 2017 and 2020). About the investigation overall: The cohort included some 35 healthy adults from Belgium, of whom 9 were CMV seropositive and approximately 25 were CMV seronegative. CD4+ memory TCRbeta repertoires of a Belgian cohort with known cytomegalovirus serostatus were sequenced in order to replicate a published TCR-based CMV serostatus classifier. Points the paper makes about the study in general: For predicting CMV serostatus, the median bootstrapped AUC was approximately 0.95 using the original framework and about 0.9 using a US-trained random forest. On the Belgian cohort, the classifier based on the original framework reached a median bootstrapped AUC of approximately 0.95, with a 95% CI of 0.76-1.00. The results were interpreted as suggesting that the CMV-associated TCR signature is largely present in the CD4+ memory repertoire. Among the 150 to 200 previously reported CMV-associated TCRbeta sequences, 60 to 70 showed up in the CD4+ memory repertoires, with each one found in between one and five individuals. Only CD4+CD45RO+ memory cells were sequenced, in contrast to the original study, in which naive and memory CD4+ and CD8+ populations were covered.

The Quick-DNA Microprep Kit was used to extract genomic DNA from the sorted cells. Amplification of TCRbeta DNA was done with the immunoSEQ hsTCRbeta kit, following the protocol from the manufacturer. TCRbeta libraries were sequenced on an Illumina MiSeq instrument. The published analysis was carried out like this. After out-of-frame sequences were removed, 2.4 million or so distinct TCRbeta sequences remained, averaging approximately 72,000 per individual. Each individual was scored using the number of some 160 previously reported CMV-associated TCRbeta sequences that the individual carried and the total number of productive distinct TCRbeta sequences. A beta-binomial model was reimplemented in Python, and random forests from scikit-learn, run with default parameters, were trained on data from the US cohort. On the Belgian cohort, classifier performance was reported as the median AUC, along with percentile confidence intervals, across 10,000 bootstrap iterations. In its TCRdb copy, this immuneACCESS table keeps in-frame sequences only and misses some clones. Where compared with another copy, unresolved V genes explain less than half of these, and the others have no known cause. Clone size and the V and J calls come from that table; the DNA yielded D and trimming. This sample gives 64,000 or so clones in total; approximately 80% of them show up just once. The ten top clones hold 0.88% of the sample.

Single viable CD3+CD4+CD8-CD45RO+ cells were sorted as memory CD4+ T cells on a FACSAria II. CMV serostatus was determined using a Roche Elecsys assay that detects serum IgG against CMV pp150, pp28, p38 and p52. Following thawing, total CD4+ T cells were enriched through positive selection using CD4 magnetic microbeads. The samples came from a separate study whose specific focus was interrogating the CD4+ T cell memory repertoire. Peripheral blood mononuclear cells were isolated and cryopreserved following standard operating procedures; serum was stored at -80 °C. CD3-PerCP (BW264/56), CD4-APC (RPA-T4), CD45RO-PE (UCHT1) and CD8-Pacific Orange (3B5) antibodies were used for staining, and non-viable cells were excluded with Sytox blue. The sample consisted of memory CD4+ T cells from blood. The clonotype originates from an adult in good health and CMV-seronegative.

CDR3 region: CASSQEGTGISGNTIYF. The DNA sequence is TGTGCCAGCAGCCAAGAGGGTACAGGGATCTCTGGAAACACCATATATTTT. This chain joins TRBV4-2 to TRBJ1-3; TRBD1 is a weak D gene call, 6 bases matching. From cysteine to phenylalanine, the CDR3 is 17 amino acids long. Of all the DNA, just the CDR3 is kept, 51 bases in frame from base 1. The germline V gene specifies LGHNA as CDR1 and YNFKEQ as CDR2. V is pared back by 0 bases and J by 0 bases, with 12 bases lying between the germline termini.